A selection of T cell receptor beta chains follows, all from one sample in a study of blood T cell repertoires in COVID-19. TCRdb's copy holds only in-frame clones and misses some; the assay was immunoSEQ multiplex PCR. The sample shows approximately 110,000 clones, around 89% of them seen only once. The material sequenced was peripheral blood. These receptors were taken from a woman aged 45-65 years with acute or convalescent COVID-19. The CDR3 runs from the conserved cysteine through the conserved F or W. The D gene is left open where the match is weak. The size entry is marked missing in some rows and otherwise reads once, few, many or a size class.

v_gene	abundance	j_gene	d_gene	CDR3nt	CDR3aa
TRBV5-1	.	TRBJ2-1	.	TGCGCCAGCAGCCTCGAAACTAGTTTGGATGAGCAGTTCTTC	CASSLETSLDEQFF
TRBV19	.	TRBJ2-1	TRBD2	TGTGCCAGTAGTAGGGAACTAGCGGGGGGGCGCAATGAGCAGTTCTTC	CASSRELAGGRNEQFF
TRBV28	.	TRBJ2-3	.	TGTGCCAGCACCTTTTTCGGAGGCTTGAGGAGCACAGATACGCAGTATTTT	CASTFFGGLRSTDTQYF
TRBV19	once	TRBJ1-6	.	TGTGCCAGTAGTATTTCGGGTACGGCACTCCACTTT	CASSISGTALHF
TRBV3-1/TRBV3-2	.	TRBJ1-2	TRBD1	TGTGCCAGCGCCGATGTCGGGGACAGCGAATTTAACTATGGCTACACCTTC	CASADVGDSEFNYGYTF
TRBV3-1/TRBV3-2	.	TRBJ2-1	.	TGTGCCAGCAGCCAACGGGAACAGCTACACAATGAGCAGTTCTTC	CASSQREQLHNEQFF
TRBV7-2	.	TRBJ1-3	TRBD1	TGTGCCAGCAGTCCCCGGGACAGGGTATATTTT	CASSPRDRVYF
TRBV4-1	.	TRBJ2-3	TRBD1	TGCGCCAGCAGCCAAGGAGGGACAGGGAACACAGATACGCAGTATTTT	CASSQGGTGNTDTQYF
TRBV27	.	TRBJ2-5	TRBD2	TGTGCCAGCAGTTTATTCGAAGAGCTGTCGTTTCTAGCGGGGGTACCACCACCGGAGACCCAGTACTTC	CASSLFEELSFLAGVPPPETQYF
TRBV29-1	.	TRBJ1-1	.	TGCAGCGTTGTAATACTTATGAACACTGAAGCTTTCTTT	CSVVILMNTEAFF
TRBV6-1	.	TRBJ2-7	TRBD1	TGTGCCAGCAGTGCTCTAGGACAGGGCTACTCCTACGAGCAGTACTTC	CASSALGQGYSYEQYF
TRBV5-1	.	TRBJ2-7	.	TGCGCCAGCACCACAGGCGCGTCCTACGAGCAGTACTTC	CASTTGASYEQYF
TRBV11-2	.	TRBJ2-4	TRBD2	TGTGCCAGCAGGGACGTGGGGGAGGGGGCCAAAAACATTCAGTACTTC	CASRDVGEGAKNIQYF
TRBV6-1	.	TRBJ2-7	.	TGTGCCAGCAGTGAATTAATCTACGAGCAGTACTTC	CASSELIYEQYF
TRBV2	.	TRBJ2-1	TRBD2	TGTGCCAGCAGTTTAGCGGGGCAACCACCCTACAATGAGCAGTTCTTC	CASSLAGQPPYNEQFF
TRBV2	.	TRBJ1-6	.	TGTGCCAGCAGTGAAGGGGGCCACCAGAATTCACCCCTCCACTTT	CASSEGGHQNSPLHF
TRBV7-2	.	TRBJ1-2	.	TGTGCCAGCAGTTCAAAGGGAGGCTATGGCTACACCTTC	CASSSKGGYGYTF
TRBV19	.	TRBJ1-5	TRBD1	TGTGCCAGTAGTATAGTGGGACAGGGAAGGGTTCAGCCCCAGCATTTT	CASSIVGQGRVQPQHF
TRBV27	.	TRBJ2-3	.	TGTGCCAGCAGCCCCTCCGACAGTTACGATACGCAGTATTTT	CASSPSDSYDTQYF
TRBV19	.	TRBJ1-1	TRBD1	TGTGCCAGTAGTAGTCCGGACAGGGAAGCTTTCTTT	CASSSPDREAFF
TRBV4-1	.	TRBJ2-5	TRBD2	TGCGCCAGCAGCCATCCTAGCGGGGGGCGAGAGACCCAGTACTTC	CASSHPSGGRETQYF
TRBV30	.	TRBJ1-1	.	TGTGCCTGGAGTTTTACAGGTCGTGAAGCTTTCTTT	CAWSFTGREAFF
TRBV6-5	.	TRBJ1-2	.	TGTGCCAGCAGCCTGTCCAGGGATTACTATGGCTACACCTTC	CASSLSRDYYGYTF
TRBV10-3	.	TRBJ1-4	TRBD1	TGTGCCATCAGTGAGAGGGACAGGGGGCTGTTAGATGGTGAAAAACTGTTTTTT	CAISERDRGLLDGEKLFF
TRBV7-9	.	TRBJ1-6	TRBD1	TGTGCCAGCAGCTCGGGACAGGATAATTCACCCCTCCACTTT	CASSSGQDNSPLHF
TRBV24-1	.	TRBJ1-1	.	TGTGCCACCAGTGATTCAGGGTACACTGAAGCTTTCTTT	CATSDSGYTEAFF
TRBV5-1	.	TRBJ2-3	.	TGCGCCAGCAGCTTGGCGGGGGAGACAGATACGCAGTATTTT	CASSLAGETDTQYF
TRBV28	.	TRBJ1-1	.	TGTGCCAGCAGTTTTCCCGTGAACACTGAAGCTTTCTTT	CASSFPVNTEAFF
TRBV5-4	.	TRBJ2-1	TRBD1	TGTGCCAGCAGCCAAGACAGGGCGTCCTACAATGAGCAGTTCTTC	CASSQDRASYNEQFF
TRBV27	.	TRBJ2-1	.	TGTGCCAGCAGTTCCGGGATGCTTGGGGACAATGAGCAGTTCTTC	CASSSGMLGDNEQFF
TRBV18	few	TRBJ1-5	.	TGTGCCAGCTCACCTACGCAGGGCAATCAGCCCCAGCATTTT	CASSPTQGNQPQHF
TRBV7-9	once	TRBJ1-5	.	TGTGCCAGCAGCTTAAGCATAGGCAATCAGCCCCAGCATTTT	CASSLSIGNQPQHF
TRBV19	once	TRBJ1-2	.	TGTGCCAGTAGCGGGAACGGGGTGGGAGACTATGGCTACACCTTC	CASSGNGVGDYGYTF
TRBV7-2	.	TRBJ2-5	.	TGTGCCAGCAGCCTCCAGGGACTGAAAGAGACCCAGTACTTC	CASSLQGLKETQYF
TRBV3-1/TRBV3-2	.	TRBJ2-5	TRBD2	TGTGCCAGCAGCCAAACTCCACCGGAAATGACTAGCGGAGAGACCCAGTACTTC	CASSQTPPEMTSGETQYF
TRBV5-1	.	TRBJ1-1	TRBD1	TGCGCCAGCAGCTTGAAGACAGGGTTGATGAACACTGAAGCTTTCTTT	CASSLKTGLMNTEAFF
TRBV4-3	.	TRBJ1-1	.	TGCGCCAGCAGCCCATCACAGTGGAACACTGAAGCTTTCTTT	CASSPSQWNTEAFF
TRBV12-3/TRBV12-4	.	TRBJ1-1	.	TGTGCCAGCAGAACACCGAACACTGAAGCTTTCTTT	CASRTPNTEAFF
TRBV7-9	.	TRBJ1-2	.	TGTGCCAGCAGCAGCTGGGGGGATTCAACATCGTATGGCTACACCTTC	CASSSWGDSTSYGYTF
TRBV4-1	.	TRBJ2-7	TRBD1	TGCGCCAGCAGCCTGGACAGGGGTGGGACCTACGAGCAGTACTTC	CASSLDRGGTYEQYF
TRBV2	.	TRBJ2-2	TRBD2	TGTGCCAGCGCGTTCCTCATTACTAGCGGGAGCGTCACCGGGGAGCTGTTTTTT	CASAFLITSGSVTGELFF
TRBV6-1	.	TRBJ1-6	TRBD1	TGTGCCAGCAGTGAAGTGGGGACAGGGTATTCACCCCTCCACTTT	CASSEVGTGYSPLHF
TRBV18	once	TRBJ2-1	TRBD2	TGTGCCAGCTCAACGGGGAGCGGGGCTTCATACAATGAGCAGTTCTTC	CASSTGSGASYNEQFF
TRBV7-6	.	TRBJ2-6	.	TGTGCCAGCAGCTCCTCATCCCAAGCCTCTGGGGCCAACGTCCTGACTTTC	CASSSSSQASGANVLTF
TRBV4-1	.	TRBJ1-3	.	TGCGCCAGCAGCCGTAATACAGGGAATTCTGGAAACACCATATATTTT	CASSRNTGNSGNTIYF
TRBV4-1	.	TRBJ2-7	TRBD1	TGCGCCAGCAGCGGCAGACAGGGAAGCTCCTACGAGCAGTACTTC	CASSGRQGSSYEQYF
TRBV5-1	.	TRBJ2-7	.	TGCGCCAGCAGCTTGGCCCCGGTGGAGTCCTACGAGCAGTACTTC	CASSLAPVESYEQYF
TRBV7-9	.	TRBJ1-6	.	TGTGCCAGCAGCTTAGTTCTTACACAAAATCCATCTTCACCCCTCCACTTT	CASSLVLTQNPSSPLHF
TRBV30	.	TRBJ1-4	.	TGTGCCTGGTCCCCGGGGGGCGGGGCACGACCTAATTTT	CAWSPGGGARPNF
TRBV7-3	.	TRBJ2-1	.	TGTGCCAGCAGCTTAAATTACCAGCGAGGCGTTGAGCAGTTCTTC	CASSLNYQRGVEQFF
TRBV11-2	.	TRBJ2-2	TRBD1	TGTGCCAGCAGCTTAGCCGGGACAGGGAACACCGGGGAGCTGTTTTTT	CASSLAGTGNTGELFF
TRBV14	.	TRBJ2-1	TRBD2	TGTGCCAGCAGCCTACACCGCAGACTAGCGAGAGACAATGAGCAGTTCTTC	CASSLHRRLARDNEQFF
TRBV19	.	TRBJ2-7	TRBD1	TGTGCCAGTAGTTCCCGCCCCGGGACAGGGGGCTTTTACGAGCAGTACTTC	CASSSRPGTGGFYEQYF
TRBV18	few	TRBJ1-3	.	TGTGCCAGCTCACCACGGGGGGAAACTGGAAACACCATATATTTT	CASSPRGETGNTIYF
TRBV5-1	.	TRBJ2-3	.	TGCGCCAGCAGCTTGGCATGGGCTAGCACAGATACGCAGTATTTT	CASSLAWASTDTQYF
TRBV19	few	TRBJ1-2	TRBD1	TGTGCCAGTAGTCCGGACAGGGACTATGGCTACACCTTC	CASSPDRDYGYTF
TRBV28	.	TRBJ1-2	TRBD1	TGTGCCAGCAGTTCCCGGACAGGGGCTTCCTATGGCTACACCTTC	CASSSRTGASYGYTF
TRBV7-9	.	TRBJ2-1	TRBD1	TGTGCCAGCAGCGAGGGGACAGGTCAATACAATGAGCAGTTCTTC	CASSEGTGQYNEQFF